What follows are 23 T cell receptor beta chains derived from one specimen sequenced in a study of response to subunit inactivated influenza vaccine. TCRdb independently ran MiXCR on the RT-PCR reads; one entry per CDR3 protein. The table lists 650,000 to 700,000 distinct CDR3 sequences, 15% to 17% of them singletons, with 11% in the top ten. This sample comprised PBMCs from blood, obtained 12 days after vaccination. The origin of the receptors is a man aged 45-65 years who received an inactivated influenza vaccine.

In this sample, this clonotype turned up many times. The chain uses TRBV12-3 or TRBV12-4 and TRBJ2-7; no firm D call. V was pared by 3 bases and J by 5 bases, with 8 bases between. The CDR3 runs 12 residues. CDR3 loop: CASSLFYDEQYF. The CDR3 DNA reads TGTGCCAGCAGTTTGTTCTATGACGAGCAGTACTTC.

The sample holds many counts of this clonotype. V and J are TRBV4-2 and TRBJ2-1, with TRBD2 as a possible D gene (7 bases). The CDR3 length is 18 residues. V was clipped by 0 bases and J by 4 bases, with 19 bases between them. The germline CDR1 and CDR2 sequences are LGHNA and YNFKEQ. The CDR3 nucleotides read TGTGCCAGCAGCCAAGATGGGGGGGGGCCCCGGGTTTACAATGAGCAGTTCTTC. It translates to CASSQDGGGPRVYNEQFF.

This clonotype was seen a handful of times. V gene TRBV7-2 combines with J gene TRBJ2-7, with 11 positions matching TRBD1. The CDR3 covers 17 residues. V was pared by 0 bases and J by 1 base, with 5 bases of the junction left unmatched. Germline V gene sequence: CDR1 SGHTA, CDR2 FQGNSA. The CDR3 DNA reads as TGTGCCAGCAGCTTAGCACCGCGGGACAGGGGGTCCTACGAGCAGTACTTC. It encodes CASSLAPRDRGSYEQYF. Supplemented by reference TRBV7-2 and TRBJ2-7, the full variable domain reads GAGVSQSPSNKVTEKGKDVELRCDPISGHTALYWYRQSLGQGLEFLIYFQGNSAPDKSGLPSDRFSAERTGGSVSTLTIQRTQQEDSAVYLCASSLAPRDRGSYEQYFGPGTRLTVT.

The V gene is TRBV10-3, the J gene TRBJ2-3; D call uncertain. The germline V and J ends were trimmed by 8 bases and 0 bases, with 6 bases remaining between them. This CDR3 is built from 12 residues. Germline loops: CDR1 ENHRY, CDR2 SYGVKD. The CDR3: CAIGTSTDTQYF. The CDR3 DNA follows: TGTGCCATCGGTACTAGCACAGATACGCAGTATTTT.

The chain joins TRBV2 to TRBJ2-5, with D possibly called TRBD1 or TRBD2 (5 bases each). In germline, CDR1 is SNHLY, CDR2 FYNNEI. The CDR3 consists of 14 residues. CDR3 sequence reads: CARGSTGRQETQYF. In DNA form, the CDR3 reads TGTGCGAGAGGCTCGACGGGACGACAAGAGACCCAGTACTTC.

The gene calls are TRBV6-2 or TRBV6-3 and TRBJ2-2; the D is unclear. This CDR3 spans 12 amino acids. Germline CDR1 and CDR2: MNHEY and SVGEGT. V lost 6 bases, J lost 4 bases, and 6 bases lay in between. CDR3 sequence: CASSRPTGELFF. The CDR3 nucleotides are TGTGCCAGCAGCCGACCCACCGGGGAGCTGTTTTTT.

V usage is TRBV6-1 and J usage is TRBJ1-2; D is unresolved. Trimming took 5 bases from V and 5 from J, leaving 15 bases between them. Germline-derived CDR1 and CDR2 are MNHNS and SASEGT. CDR3 length: 14 amino acids. DNA of the CDR3: TGTGCCAGCAGTCCGGCAGGAGGAACTTATGGCTACACCTTC. This gives the protein CASSPAGGTYGYTF.

The chain has TRBV7-9 and TRBJ1-4, with 11 bases aligning to TRBD1. CDR1 is SEHNR, CDR2 FQNEAQ, per germline (reference sequence). The V segment lost 5 bases and the J segment 11 bases; nucleotides outside the gene matches: 7. The CDR3 contains 14 residues. The CDR3 DNA follows: TGTGCCAGCAGCCCCTCCGGGACAGGGGGGAAACTGTTTTTT. This sequence encodes CASSPSGTGGKLFF.

There are a few counts of this clonotype. J is TRBJ2-7 and V is TRBV6-2 or TRBV6-3; the D gene could be TRBD1 or TRBD2 (5 bases each). From germline, CDR1 is MNHEY and CDR2 SVGEGT. The CDR3 has 14 amino acids. V lost 4 bases, J lost 7 bases, and 17 bases lay in between. The CDR3 coding sequence is TGTGCCAGCAGTTGGGGGTCACGTCCCTGGGAGCAGTACTTC. Amino acid sequence: CASSWGSRPWEQYF.

The gene calls are TRBV20-1 and TRBJ1-2; TRBD1 aligns across 7 bases. CDR1 is DFQATT and CDR2 is SNEGSKA in the germline V gene (reference sequence). The junction had 6 bases not matched to a gene; V was cut back by 0 bases and J by 5 bases. CDR3 length equals 14 residues. The DNA of the CDR3 is TGCAGTGCTAGAGATCCCCGGGACAGTTATGGCTACACCTTC. Protein sequence: CSARDPRDSYGYTF.

This clonotype was counted at least ten times. The chain recombines TRBV12-3 or TRBV12-4 with TRBJ2-7; 7 bases are a match to TRBD2. Trimming cost V 1 base and J 1 base; bases outside gene matches: 25. This CDR3 has 22 amino acids. The CDR3 sequence: CASSLVLRYQTARHGGSYEQYF. The CDR3 DNA reads as TGTGCCAGCAGTTTAGTTTTACGCTATCAGACTGCTCGGCACGGGGGGTCCTACGAGCAGTACTTC.

This clonotype was counted only a few times. This chain connects TRBV2 to TRBJ2-3; 9 bases match TRBD2. The junction had 9 bases not matched to a gene; V was cut back by 0 bases and J by 5 bases. Germline CDR1 reads SNHLY; CDR2 reads FYNNEI. The CDR3 covers 17 residues. CDR3 residues: CASSEASGGSQGDTQYF. The CDR3 bases are TGTGCCAGCAGTGAAGCTAGCGGGGGCTCCCAAGGAGATACGCAGTATTTT.

At least ten counts were recorded for this clonotype. An end of the junction does not agree with germline; a read error may underlie this. CDR3 in amino acids: CASSQGREQYF. CDR3 in DNA: TGTGCCAGCAGTCAAGGAAGGGAGCAGTACTTC. This chain uses TRBV3-1 with TRBJ2-7; D remains unclear. Germline assignment: CDR1 LGHDT and CDR2 YNNKEL (reference sequence). The length of the CDR3 is 11 residues.

The chain combines TRBV9 with TRBJ2-2; TRBD1 is a possible D gene (6 bases). V was cut by 1 base and J by 5 bases, with 15 bases left in between. Looked up from germline, CDR1 is SGDLS and CDR2 is YYNGEE. CDR3 length equals 16 residues. The DNA for the CDR3 is TGTGCCAGCAGCGTAACCCAGGGGAGAGGGACCGGGGAGCTGTTTTTT. It specifies CASSVTQGRGTGELFF.

This clonotype was seen many times. The chain combines TRBV29-1 with TRBJ2-3; D is unresolved. This CDR3 contains 14 residues. From germline, CDR1 is SQVTM and CDR2 ANQGSEA. Trimming removed 0 bases at V and 2 bases at J, with 9 bases between. The CDR3 DNA is TGCAGCGTTGAAGAAGGCAGACCCACAGATACGCAGTATTTT. This translates into CSVEEGRPTDTQYF.

This clonotype was observed a handful of times. This chain uses TRBV4-3 with TRBJ2-7; tentatively, D is TRBD1 (5 bases). V was pared by 3 bases and J by 2 bases, with 17 bases between. Germline CDR1 reads LGHNA; CDR2 reads YSLEER. CDR3 size: 16 residues. CDR3 loop: CASSHVRGSIPYEQYF. CDR3 nucleotides: TGCGCCAGCAGCCATGTAAGGGGAAGTATTCCCTACGAGCAGTACTTC.

The table lists this clonotype with a few counts. This chain links TRBV20-1 with TRBJ2-3; 9 bases align to TRBD2. The V segment lost 4 bases and the J segment 0 bases; nucleotides outside the gene matches: 11. Germline assignment: CDR1 DFQATT and CDR2 SNEGSKA (reference sequence). The CDR3 extends over 17 amino acids. The CDR3 spells CSAKGLAGSTSTDTQYF. The CDR3 DNA sequence: TGCAGTGCTAAAGGCCTAGCGGGGAGTACTAGCACAGATACGCAGTATTTT.

The chain uses TRBV11-1 and TRBJ1-1; D is possibly TRBD1 (5 bases). CDR3 length equals 14 residues. Per the germline V gene, CDR1 is SGHAT and CDR2 is FQDESV (reference sequence). V lost 5 bases to trimming and J lost 3 bases, with 13 bases between them. The CDR3 DNA sequence: TGTGCCAGCAGCATAACCGACAGTGACACTGAAGCTTTCTTT. Its protein product is CASSITDSDTEAFF. The variable domain in full, completed from reference TRBV11-1 and TRBJ1-1, reads EAEVAQSPRYKITEKSQAVAFWCDPISGHATLYWYRQILGQGPELLVQFQDESVVDDSQLPKDRFSAERLKGVDSTLKIQPAELGDSAMYLCASSITDSDTEAFFGQGTRLTVV.

J is TRBJ2-7 and V is TRBV6-2 or TRBV6-3, with TRBD2 matching 13 bases. Trimming took 6 bases from V and 6 from J; bases not matched to a gene: 8. The CDR3 extends over 15 amino acids. Germline values: CDR1 MNHEY, CDR2 SVGEGT. The CDR3 DNA is TGTGCCAGCAGGGAACTAGCGGGAGGGACTCGCGAGCAGTACTTC. It codes for CASRELAGGTREQYF.

Turning to this clonotype: This sequence may be a read error, since a much larger clone differs from it by one base. This rearrangement joins TRBV5-4 to TRBJ2-1; D remains unclear. The CDR3 totals 11 residues. Germline assignment: CDR1 SGHNT and CDR2 YYREEE (reference sequence). Trimming cost V 0 bases and J 9 bases, with 4 bases left between them. The CDR3 coding sequence is TGTGCCAGCAGCTTGGAGCTTGAGCAGTTCTTC. This gives the protein CASSLELEQFF.

There are a few counts of this clonotype. The chain joins TRBV3-1 to TRBJ2-1; the match to TRBD2 covers 9 bases. The CDR3 is made up of 15 amino acids. The V segment lost 1 base and the J segment 9 bases; nucleotides outside the gene matches: 7. Germline V gene sequence: CDR1 LGHDT, CDR2 YNNKEL (reference sequence). CDR3 nucleotide sequence: TGTGCCAGCAGCCAAGTGGGACTAGCTGTTGGTGAGCAGTTCTTC. It is translated as CASSQVGLAVGEQFF.

V gene TRBV15 combines with J gene TRBJ2-1; the D gene is possibly TRBD1 (5 bases). V was pared by 0 bases and J by 2 bases, with 11 bases between. The CDR3 is made up of 16 amino acids. Germline lookup yields CDR1 LNHNV and CDR2 YYDKDF (reference sequence). CDR3 residues: CATSRDLQGTYNEQFF. CDR3 DNA: TGTGCCACCAGCAGAGATCTCCAGGGCACCTACAATGAGCAGTTCTTC.

This clonotype has just a few counts. The chain combines TRBV12-3 or TRBV12-4 with TRBJ2-7; D not certain. The CDR3 runs 13 residues. V lost 3 bases, J lost 6 bases, and 12 bases lay in between. CDR3 residues: CASSFYRSGEQYF. CDR3 DNA sequence: TGTGCCAGCAGTTTCTACCGCTCCGGCGAGCAGTACTTC.